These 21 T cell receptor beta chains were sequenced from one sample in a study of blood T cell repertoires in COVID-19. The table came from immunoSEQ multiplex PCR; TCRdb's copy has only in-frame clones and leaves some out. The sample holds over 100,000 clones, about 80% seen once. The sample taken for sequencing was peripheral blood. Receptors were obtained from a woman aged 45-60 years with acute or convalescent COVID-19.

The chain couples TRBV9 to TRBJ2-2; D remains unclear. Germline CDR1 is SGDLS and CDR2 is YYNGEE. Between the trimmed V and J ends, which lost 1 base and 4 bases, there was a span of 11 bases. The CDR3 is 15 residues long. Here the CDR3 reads CASSVMEPSTGELFF. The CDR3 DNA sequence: TGTGCCAGCAGCGTAATGGAGCCGAGCACCGGGGAGCTGTTTTTT.

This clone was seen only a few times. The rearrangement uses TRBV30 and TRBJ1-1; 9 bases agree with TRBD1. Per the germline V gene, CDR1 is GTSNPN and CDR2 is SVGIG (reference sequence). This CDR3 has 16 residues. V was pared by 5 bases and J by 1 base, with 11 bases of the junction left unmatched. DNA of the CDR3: TGTGCCTGGGCGTGGGGGACGGGACAGGGGAACACTGAAGCTTTCTTT. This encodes CAWAWGTGQGNTEAFF.

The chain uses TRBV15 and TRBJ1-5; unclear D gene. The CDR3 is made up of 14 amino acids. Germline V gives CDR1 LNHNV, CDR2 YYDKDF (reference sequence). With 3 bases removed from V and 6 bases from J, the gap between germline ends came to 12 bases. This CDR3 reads CATSSPRVSQPQHF. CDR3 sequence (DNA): TGTGCCACCAGCAGCCCACGGGTGAGTCAGCCCCAGCATTTT.

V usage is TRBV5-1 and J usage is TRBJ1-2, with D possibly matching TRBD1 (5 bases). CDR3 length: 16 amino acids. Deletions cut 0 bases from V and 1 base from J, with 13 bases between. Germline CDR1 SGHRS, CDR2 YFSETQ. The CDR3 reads CASSLGRDGSNYGYTF. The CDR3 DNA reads TGCGCCAGCAGCTTGGGCCGGGACGGGAGTAACTATGGCTACACCTTC.

As DNA, the CDR3 is TGTGCCAGCAGCTTAGGGTCGATGACACTCAACACCGGGGAGCTGTTTTTT. This gives the protein CASSLGSMTLNTGELFF. The chain has TRBV7-6 and TRBJ2-2, with D unresolved. The ends were cut back, 1 base at V and 2 bases at J, with 14 bases in the middle. Per germline, CDR1 SGHVS and CDR2 FNYEAQ. The CDR3 contains 17 residues.

CDR3 protein: CASSVVNTGELFF. The CDR3 nucleotides are TGTGCCAGCAGTGTCGTGAACACCGGGGAGCTGTTTTTT. The J gene is TRBJ2-2, the V gene TRBV6-4; no clear D gene. CDR3 length: 13 residues. V was shortened by 4 bases and J by 1 base, with 4 bases between the two germline ends. Germline V CDR1 and CDR2: MRHNA, SNTAGT.

CDR3 sequence reads: CASSQASPNIQYF. CDR3 sequence (DNA): TGTGCCAGCAGCCAAGCTAGCCCGAACATTCAGTACTTC. V usage is TRBV3-1 (or the pseudogene TRBV3-2) and J usage is TRBJ2-4; a weak D match, TRBD2 (5 bases). The V gene's germline CDR1 is LGHDT and CDR2 YNNKEL (reference sequence). V lost 1 base and J lost 7, with 8 bases in between. The CDR3 has 13 residues.

The CDR3 here is CASSPSARVYEQYF. CDR3 coding DNA: TGTGCCAGCTCACCATCGGCCAGGGTCTACGAGCAGTACTTC. The rearrangement links TRBV18 to TRBJ2-7; D may be TRBD1 (5 bases). The germline V and J ends were trimmed by 2 bases and 3 bases, with 11 bases remaining between them. This CDR3 has 14 amino acids. Germline V lookup: CDR1 KGHSH, CDR2 LQKENI.

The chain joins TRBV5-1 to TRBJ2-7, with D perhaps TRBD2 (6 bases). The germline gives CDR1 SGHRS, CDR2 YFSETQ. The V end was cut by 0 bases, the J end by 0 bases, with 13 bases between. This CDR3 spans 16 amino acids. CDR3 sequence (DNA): TGCGCCAGCAGCTTGGGCCTAGCGAAGAGCTCCTACGAGCAGTACTTC. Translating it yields CASSLGLAKSSYEQYF.

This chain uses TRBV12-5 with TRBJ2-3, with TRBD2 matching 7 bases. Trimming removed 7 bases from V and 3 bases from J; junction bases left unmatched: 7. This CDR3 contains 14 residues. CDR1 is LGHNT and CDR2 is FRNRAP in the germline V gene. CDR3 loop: CASARRGLTDTQYF. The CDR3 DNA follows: TGTGCTAGTGCGAGGCGGGGGTTAACAGATACGCAGTATTTT.

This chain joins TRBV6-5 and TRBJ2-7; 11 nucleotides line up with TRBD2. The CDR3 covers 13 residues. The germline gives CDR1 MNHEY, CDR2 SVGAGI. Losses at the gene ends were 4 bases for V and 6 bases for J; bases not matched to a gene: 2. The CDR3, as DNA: TGTGCCAGCAGTTGTAGCGGGGGGGCCGAGCAGTACTTC. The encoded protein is CASSCSGGAEQYF.

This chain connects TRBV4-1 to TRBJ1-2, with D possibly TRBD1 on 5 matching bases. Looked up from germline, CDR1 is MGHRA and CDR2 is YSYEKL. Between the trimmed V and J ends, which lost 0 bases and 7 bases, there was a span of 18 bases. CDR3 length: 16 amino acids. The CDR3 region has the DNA TGCGCCAGCAGCCAAGAAGGGGCCCGTACCGTTCGTGGCTACACCTTC. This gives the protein CASSQEGARTVRGYTF.

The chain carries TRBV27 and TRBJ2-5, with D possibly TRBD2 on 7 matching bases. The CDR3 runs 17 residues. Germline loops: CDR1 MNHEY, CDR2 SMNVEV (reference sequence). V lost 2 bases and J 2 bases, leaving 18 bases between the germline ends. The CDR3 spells CASSLKWGRGNQETQYF. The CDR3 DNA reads TGTGCCAGCAGTTTAAAATGGGGGAGGGGGAATCAAGAGACCCAGTACTTC.

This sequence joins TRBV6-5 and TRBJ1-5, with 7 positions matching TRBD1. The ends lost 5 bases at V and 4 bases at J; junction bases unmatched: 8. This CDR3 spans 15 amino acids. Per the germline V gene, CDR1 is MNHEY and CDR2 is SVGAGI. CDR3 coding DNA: TGTGCCAGCAGTCTTACAGGGGTTGGAAATCAGCCCCAGCATTTT. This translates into CASSLTGVGNQPQHF.

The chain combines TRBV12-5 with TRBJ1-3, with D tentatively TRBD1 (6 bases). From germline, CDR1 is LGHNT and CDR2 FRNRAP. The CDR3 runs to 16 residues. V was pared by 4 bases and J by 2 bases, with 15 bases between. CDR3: CASGSNTGTTGNTIYF. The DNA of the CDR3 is TGTGCTAGTGGTTCCAATACAGGGACCACTGGAAACACCATATATTTT. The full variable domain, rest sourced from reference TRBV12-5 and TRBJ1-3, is DARVTQTPRHKVTEMGQEVTMRCQPILGHNTVFWYRQTMMQGLELLAYFRNRAPLDDSGMPKDRFSAEMPDATLATLKIQPSEPRDSAVYFCASGSNTGTTGNTIYFGEGSWLTVV.

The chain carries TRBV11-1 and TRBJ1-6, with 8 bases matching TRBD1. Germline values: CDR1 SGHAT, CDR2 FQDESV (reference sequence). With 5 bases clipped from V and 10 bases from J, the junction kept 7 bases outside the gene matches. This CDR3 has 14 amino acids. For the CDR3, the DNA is TGTGCCAGCAGCCATGGACAGGGACTGTCACCCCTCCACTTT. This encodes CASSHGQGLSPLHF.

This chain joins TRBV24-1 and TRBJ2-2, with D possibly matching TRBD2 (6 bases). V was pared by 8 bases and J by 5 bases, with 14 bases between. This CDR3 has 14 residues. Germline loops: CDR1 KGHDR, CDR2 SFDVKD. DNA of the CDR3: TGTGCCACCACCGGGGGACCCAAGACCGGGGAGCTGTTTTTT. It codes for CATTGGPKTGELFF.

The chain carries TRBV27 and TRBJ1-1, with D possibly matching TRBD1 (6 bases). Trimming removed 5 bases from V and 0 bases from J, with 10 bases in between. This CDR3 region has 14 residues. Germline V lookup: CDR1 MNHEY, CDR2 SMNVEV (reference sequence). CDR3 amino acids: CASSLAGVNTEAFF. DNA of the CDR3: TGTGCCAGCAGTCTCGCAGGGGTGAACACTGAAGCTTTCTTT.

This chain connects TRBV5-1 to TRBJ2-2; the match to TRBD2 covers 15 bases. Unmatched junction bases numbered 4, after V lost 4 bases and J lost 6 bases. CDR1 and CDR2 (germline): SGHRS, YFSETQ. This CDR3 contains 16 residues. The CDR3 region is CASSTGLAGGAGELFF. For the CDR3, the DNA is TGCGCCAGCAGCACCGGACTAGCGGGGGGGGCCGGGGAGCTGTTTTTT.

The CDR3 is CASGQHGPRNSPLHF. In DNA form, the CDR3 reads TGTGCCAGCGGACAACACGGGCCGAGAAATTCACCCCTCCACTTT. This chain links TRBV27 with TRBJ1-6; D might be TRBD1 (5 bases). Germline values: CDR1 MNHEY, CDR2 SMNVEV (reference sequence). This CDR3 region has 15 residues. V lost 8 bases, J lost 7 bases, and 18 bases lay in between.

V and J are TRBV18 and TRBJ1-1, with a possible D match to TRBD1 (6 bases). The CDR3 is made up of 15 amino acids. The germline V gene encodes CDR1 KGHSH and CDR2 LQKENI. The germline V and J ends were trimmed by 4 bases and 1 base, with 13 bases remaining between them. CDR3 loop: CASSQTKQGNTEAFF. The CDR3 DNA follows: TGTGCCAGCTCACAAACTAAACAGGGGAACACTGAAGCTTTCTTT.